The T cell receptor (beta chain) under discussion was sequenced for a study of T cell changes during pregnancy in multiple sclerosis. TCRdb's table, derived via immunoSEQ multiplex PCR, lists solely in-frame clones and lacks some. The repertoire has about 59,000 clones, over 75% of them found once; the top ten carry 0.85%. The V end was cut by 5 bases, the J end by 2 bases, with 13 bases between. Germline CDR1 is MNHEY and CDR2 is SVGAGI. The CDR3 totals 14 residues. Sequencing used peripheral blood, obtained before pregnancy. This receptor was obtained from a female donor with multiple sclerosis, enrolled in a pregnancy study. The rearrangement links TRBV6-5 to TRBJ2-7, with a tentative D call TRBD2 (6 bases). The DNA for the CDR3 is TGTGCCAGCAGTCGGGACTGGGCGGCCTACGAGCAGTACTTC. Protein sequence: CASSRDWAAYEQYF.